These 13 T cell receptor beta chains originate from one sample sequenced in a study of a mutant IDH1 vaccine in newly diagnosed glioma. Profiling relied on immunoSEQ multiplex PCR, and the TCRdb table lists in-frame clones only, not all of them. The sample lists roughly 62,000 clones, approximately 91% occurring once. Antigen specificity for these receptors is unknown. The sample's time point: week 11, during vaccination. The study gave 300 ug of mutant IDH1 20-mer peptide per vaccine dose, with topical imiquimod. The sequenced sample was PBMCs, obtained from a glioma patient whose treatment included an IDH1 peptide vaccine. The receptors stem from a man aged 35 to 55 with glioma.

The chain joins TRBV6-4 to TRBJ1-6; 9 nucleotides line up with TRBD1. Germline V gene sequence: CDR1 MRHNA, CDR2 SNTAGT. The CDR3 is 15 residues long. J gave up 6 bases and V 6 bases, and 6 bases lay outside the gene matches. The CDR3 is CASRGQGPINSPLHF. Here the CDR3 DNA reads TGTGCCAGCAGGGGACAGGGACCCATTAATTCACCCCTCCACTTT.

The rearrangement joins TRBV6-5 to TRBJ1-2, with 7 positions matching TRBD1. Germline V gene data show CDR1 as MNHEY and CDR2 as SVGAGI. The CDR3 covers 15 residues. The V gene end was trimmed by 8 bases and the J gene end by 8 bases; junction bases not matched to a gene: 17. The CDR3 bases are TGTGCCAGCTGGGGTTGGGGAGGGGGCGCTTCCGGCTACACCTTC. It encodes CASWGWGGGASGYTF.

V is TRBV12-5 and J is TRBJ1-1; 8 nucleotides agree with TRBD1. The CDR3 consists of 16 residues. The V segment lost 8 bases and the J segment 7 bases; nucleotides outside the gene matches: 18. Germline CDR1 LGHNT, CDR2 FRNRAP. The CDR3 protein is CASTGTGMNLRSEAFF. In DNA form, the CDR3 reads TGTGCTAGTACCGGGACAGGAATGAACTTGAGGAGTGAAGCTTTCTTT.

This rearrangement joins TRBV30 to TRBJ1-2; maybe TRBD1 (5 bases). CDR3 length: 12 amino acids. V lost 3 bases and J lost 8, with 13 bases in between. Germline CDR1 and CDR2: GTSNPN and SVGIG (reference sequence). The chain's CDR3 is CAWSPQRDGYTF. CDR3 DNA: TGTGCCTGGAGCCCACAGAGGGACGGCTACACCTTC. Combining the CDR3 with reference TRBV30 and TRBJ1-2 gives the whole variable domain SQTIHQWPATLVQPVGSPLSLECTVEGTSNPNLYWYRQAAGRGLQLLFYSVGIGQISSEVPQNLSASRPQDRQFILSSKKLLLSDSGFYLCAWSPQRDGYTFGSGTRLTVV.

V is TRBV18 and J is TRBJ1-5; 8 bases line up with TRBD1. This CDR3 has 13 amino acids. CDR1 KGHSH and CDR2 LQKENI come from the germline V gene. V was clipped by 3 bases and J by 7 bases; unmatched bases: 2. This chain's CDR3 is CASSPDREQPQHF. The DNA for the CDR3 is TGTGCCAGCTCACCGGACAGGGAGCAGCCCCAGCATTTT.

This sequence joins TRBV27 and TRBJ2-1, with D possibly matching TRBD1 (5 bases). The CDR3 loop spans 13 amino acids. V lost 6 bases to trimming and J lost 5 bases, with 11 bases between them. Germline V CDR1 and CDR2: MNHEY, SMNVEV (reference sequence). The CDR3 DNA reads TGTGCCAGCAGCCTACTCAGGGACAATGAGCAGTTCTTC. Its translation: CASSLLRDNEQFF.

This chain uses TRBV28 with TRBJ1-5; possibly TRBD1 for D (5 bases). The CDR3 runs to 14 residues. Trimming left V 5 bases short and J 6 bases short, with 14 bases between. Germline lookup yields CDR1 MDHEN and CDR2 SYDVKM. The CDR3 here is CASSPLQGRQPQHF. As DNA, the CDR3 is TGTGCCAGCAGTCCGCTGCAGGGCCGTCAGCCCCAGCATTTT.

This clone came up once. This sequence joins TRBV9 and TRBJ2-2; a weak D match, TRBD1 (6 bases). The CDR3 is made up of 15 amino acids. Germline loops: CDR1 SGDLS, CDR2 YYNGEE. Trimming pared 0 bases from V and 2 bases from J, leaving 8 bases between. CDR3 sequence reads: CASSVGQVNTGELFF. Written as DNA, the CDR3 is TGTGCCAGCAGCGTAGGACAGGTTAACACCGGGGAGCTGTTTTTT.

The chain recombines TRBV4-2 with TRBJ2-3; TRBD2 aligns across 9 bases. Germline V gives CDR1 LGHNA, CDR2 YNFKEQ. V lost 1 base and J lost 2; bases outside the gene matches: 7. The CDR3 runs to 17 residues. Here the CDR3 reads CASSQVVSGSDTDTQYF. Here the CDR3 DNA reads TGTGCCAGCAGCCAAGTTGTTAGCGGGAGCGACACAGATACGCAGTATTTT.

DNA of the CDR3: TGTGCCAGCAGCCCACAACGGGTTAACACTGAAGCTTTCTTT. Its protein product is CASSPQRVNTEAFF. This chain uses TRBV5-4 with TRBJ1-1; no clear D gene. In germline, CDR1 is SGHNT, CDR2 YYREEE (reference sequence). CDR3 length: 14 residues. V lost 4 bases and J 2 bases, leaving 12 bases between the germline ends.

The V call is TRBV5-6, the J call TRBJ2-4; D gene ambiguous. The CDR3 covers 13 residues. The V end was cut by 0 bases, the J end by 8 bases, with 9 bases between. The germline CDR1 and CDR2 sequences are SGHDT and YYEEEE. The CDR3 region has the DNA TGTGCCAGCAGCTTGGTGGTGGGTGACATTCAGTACTTC. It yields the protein CASSLVVGDIQYF.

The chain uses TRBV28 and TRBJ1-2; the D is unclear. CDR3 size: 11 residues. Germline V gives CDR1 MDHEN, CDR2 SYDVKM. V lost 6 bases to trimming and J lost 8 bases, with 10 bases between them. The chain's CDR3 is CASRKQRGYTF. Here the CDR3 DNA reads TGTGCCAGCAGGAAACAGAGGGGCTACACCTTC.

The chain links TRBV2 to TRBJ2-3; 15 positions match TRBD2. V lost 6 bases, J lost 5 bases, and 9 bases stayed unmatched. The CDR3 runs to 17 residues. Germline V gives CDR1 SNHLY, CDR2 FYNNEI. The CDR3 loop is CASSSGLAGGRRDTQYF. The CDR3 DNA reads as TGTGCCAGCAGCTCCGGACTAGCGGGGGGGCGTAGAGATACGCAGTATTTT.